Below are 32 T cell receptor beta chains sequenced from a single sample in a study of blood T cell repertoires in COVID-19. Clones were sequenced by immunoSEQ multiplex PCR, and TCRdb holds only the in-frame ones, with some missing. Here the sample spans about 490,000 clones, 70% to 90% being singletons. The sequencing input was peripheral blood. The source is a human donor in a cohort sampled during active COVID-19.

In DNA, the CDR3 is TGCGCCAGCAGCATGGGACCGGGGGGCCATGAGCAGTTCTTC. This gives the protein CASSMGPGGHEQFF. The V gene is TRBV5-1, the J gene TRBJ2-1; weak D call: TRBD2 (7 bases). Germline assignment: CDR1 SGHRS and CDR2 YFSETQ. CDR3 length: 14 residues. The V end lost 4 bases, the J end lost 8 bases, and 16 bases lay between the germline ends.

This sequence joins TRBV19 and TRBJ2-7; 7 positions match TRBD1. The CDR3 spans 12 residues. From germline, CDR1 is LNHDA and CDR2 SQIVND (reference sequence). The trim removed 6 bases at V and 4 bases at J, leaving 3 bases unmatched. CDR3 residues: CASRDRAYEQYF. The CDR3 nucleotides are TGTGCCAGTAGAGACAGGGCTTACGAGCAGTACTTC.

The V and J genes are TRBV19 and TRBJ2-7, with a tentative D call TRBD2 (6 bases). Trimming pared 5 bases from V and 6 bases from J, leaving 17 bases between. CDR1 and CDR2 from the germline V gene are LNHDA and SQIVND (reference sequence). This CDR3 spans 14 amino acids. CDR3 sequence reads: CASSPRLEGSEQYF. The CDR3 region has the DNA TGTGCCAGTAGTCCCCGCCTGGAGGGCTCCGAGCAGTACTTC. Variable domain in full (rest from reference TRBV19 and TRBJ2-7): DGGITQSPKYLFRKEGQNVTLSCEQNLNHDAMYWYRQDPGQGLRLIYYSQIVNDFQKGDIAEGYSVSREKKESFPLTVTSAQKNPTAFYLCASSPRLEGSEQYFGPGTRLTVT.

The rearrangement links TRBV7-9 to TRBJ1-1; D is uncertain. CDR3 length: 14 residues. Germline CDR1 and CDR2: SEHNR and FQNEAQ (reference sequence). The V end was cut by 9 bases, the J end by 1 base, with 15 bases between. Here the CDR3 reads CASNLERANTEAFF. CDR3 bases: TGTGCCAGTAACCTAGAGAGGGCGAACACTGAAGCTTTCTTT.

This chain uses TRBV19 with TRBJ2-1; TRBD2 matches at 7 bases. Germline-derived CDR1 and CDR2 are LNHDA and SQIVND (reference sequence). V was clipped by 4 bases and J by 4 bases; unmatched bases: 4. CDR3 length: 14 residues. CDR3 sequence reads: CASSKLAGYNEQFF. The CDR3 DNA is TGTGCCAGTAGTAAGTTAGCGGGTTACAATGAGCAGTTCTTC.

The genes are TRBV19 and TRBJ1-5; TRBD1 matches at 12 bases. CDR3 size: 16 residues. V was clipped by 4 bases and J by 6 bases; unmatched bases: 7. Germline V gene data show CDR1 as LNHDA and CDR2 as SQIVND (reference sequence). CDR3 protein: CASSRTGTGGSQPQHF. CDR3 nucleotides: TGTGCCAGTAGTAGGACCGGGACAGGGGGCAGTCAGCCCCAGCATTTT.

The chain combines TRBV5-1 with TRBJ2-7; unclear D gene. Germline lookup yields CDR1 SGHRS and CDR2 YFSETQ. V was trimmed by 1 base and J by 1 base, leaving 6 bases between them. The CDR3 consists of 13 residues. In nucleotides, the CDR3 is TGCGCCAGCAGCTTGACTGTTTCCTACGAGCAGTACTTC. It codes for CASSLTVSYEQYF.

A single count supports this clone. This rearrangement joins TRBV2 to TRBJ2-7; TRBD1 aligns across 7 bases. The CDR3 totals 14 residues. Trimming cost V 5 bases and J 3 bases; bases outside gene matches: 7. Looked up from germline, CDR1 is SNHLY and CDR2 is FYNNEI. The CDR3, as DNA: TGTGCCAGCAGTTACACAGGGGAAGGCTACGAGCAGTACTTC. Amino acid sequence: CASSYTGEGYEQYF.

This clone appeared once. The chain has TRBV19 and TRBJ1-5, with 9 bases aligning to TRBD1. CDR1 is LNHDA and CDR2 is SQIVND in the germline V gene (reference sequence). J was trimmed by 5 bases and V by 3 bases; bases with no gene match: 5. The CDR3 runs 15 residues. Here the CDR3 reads CASSINGDRDQPQHF. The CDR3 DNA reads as TGTGCCAGTAGTATTAACGGGGACAGGGATCAGCCCCAGCATTTT.

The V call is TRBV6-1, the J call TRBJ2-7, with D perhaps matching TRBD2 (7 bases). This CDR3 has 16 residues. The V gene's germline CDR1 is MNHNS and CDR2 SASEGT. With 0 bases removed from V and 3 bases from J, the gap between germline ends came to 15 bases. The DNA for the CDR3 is TGTGCCAGCAGTGAAGCAATTCGGGGGGCAGTCTACGAGCAGTACTTC. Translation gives CASSEAIRGAVYEQYF.

The CDR3 DNA reads as TGTGCCAGCAGTTACTCGCTGGACAGTAGGTCACCCCTCCACTTT. Its protein is CASSYSLDSRSPLHF. This chain links TRBV6-5 with TRBJ1-6; D may be TRBD1 (6 bases). V gave up 0 bases and J gave up 10 bases, with 13 bases separating them. Germline V gives CDR1 MNHEY, CDR2 SVGAGI. The CDR3 is 15 residues long.

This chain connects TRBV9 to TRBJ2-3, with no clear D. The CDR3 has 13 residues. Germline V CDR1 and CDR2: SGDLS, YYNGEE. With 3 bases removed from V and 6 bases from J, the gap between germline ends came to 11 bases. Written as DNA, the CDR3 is TGTGCCAGCAGCGAACGTCTAGGCGATACGCAGTATTTT. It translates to CASSERLGDTQYF.

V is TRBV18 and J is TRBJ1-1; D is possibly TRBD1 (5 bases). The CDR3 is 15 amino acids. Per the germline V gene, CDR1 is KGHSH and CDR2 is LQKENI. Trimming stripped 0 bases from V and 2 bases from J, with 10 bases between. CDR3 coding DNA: TGTGCCAGCTCACCACCAAGACAGCTAAACACTGAAGCTTTCTTT. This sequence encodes CASSPPRQLNTEAFF.

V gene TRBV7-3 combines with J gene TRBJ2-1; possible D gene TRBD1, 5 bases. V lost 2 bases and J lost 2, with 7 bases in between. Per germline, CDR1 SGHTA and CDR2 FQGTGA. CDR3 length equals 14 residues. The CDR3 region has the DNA TGTGCCAGCAGCTTACCAGGGCCCTACAATGAGCAGTTCTTC. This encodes CASSLPGPYNEQFF.

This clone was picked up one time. The CDR3 loop reads CASSLGLRGGGYTF. Here the CDR3 DNA reads TGTGCCAGCAGTTTGGGACTCAGAGGTGGCGGCTACACCTTC. The chain employs TRBV28 and TRBJ1-2, with a weak D call TRBD1 (5 bases). V lost 3 bases and J lost 8, with 16 bases in between. This CDR3 has 14 residues. The germline V gene encodes CDR1 MDHEN and CDR2 SYDVKM.

The CDR3 protein is CASRQDRDIGELFF. CDR3 nucleotides: TGTGCCAGCAGACAAGACAGGGATATCGGGGAGCTGTTTTTT. This chain joins TRBV2 and TRBJ2-2; 7 bases map to TRBD1. Germline values: CDR1 SNHLY, CDR2 FYNNEI. Germline trimming cut 6 bases from V and 7 bases from J; bases unmatched to any gene: 8. The CDR3 has 14 residues.

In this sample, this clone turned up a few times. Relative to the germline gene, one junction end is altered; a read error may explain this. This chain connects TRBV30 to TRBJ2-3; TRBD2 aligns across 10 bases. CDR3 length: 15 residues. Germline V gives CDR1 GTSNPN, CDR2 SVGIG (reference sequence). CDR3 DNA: TGTGCTTGGACCCTTAGCGGGAGGAGCACAGATACGCAGTATTTT. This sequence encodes CAWTLSGRSTDTQYF. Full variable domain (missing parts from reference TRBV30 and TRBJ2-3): SQTIHQWPATLVQPVGSPLSLECTVEGTSNPNLYWYRQAAGRGLQLLFYSVGIGQISSEVPQNLSASRPQDRQFILSSKKLLLSDSGFYLCAWTLSGRSTDTQYFGPGTRLTVL.

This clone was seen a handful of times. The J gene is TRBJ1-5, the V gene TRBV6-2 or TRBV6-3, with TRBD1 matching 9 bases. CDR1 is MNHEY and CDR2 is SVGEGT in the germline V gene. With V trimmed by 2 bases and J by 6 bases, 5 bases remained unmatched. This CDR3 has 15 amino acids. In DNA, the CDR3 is TGTGCCAGCAGTTACACAGGGGGCGCGGGTCAGCCCCAGCATTTT. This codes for CASSYTGGAGQPQHF.

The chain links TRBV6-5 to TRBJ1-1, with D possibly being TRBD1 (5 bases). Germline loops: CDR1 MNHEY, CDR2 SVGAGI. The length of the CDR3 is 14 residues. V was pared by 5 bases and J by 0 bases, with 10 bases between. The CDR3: CASSHRSMNTEAFF. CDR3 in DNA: TGTGCCAGCAGTCACAGGAGCATGAACACTGAAGCTTTCTTT.

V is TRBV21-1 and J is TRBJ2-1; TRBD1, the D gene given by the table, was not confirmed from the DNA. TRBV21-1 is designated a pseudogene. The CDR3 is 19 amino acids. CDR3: CASSKKKGRRGALNNEQFF. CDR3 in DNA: TGTGCCAGCAGCAAAAAGAAAGGTCGCAGGGGAGCCCTTAACAATGAGCAGTTCTTC.

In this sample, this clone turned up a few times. This chain's CDR3 is CASSKPGREGDTQYF. Here the CDR3 DNA reads TGTGCCAGCAGTAAGCCGGGCCGTGAGGGAGATACGCAGTATTTT. The rearrangement joins TRBV5-4 to TRBJ2-3; a possible D gene is TRBD2 (5 bases). There are 15 residues in the CDR3. The germline V gene encodes CDR1 SGHNT and CDR2 YYREEE (reference sequence). Trimming took 5 bases from V and 5 from J, leaving 18 bases between them.

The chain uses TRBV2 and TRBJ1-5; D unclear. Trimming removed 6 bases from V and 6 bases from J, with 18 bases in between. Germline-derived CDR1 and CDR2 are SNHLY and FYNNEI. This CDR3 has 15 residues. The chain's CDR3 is CASSTSSGLSQPQHF. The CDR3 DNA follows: TGTGCCAGCAGCACATCCTCGGGGTTAAGTCAGCCCCAGCATTTT. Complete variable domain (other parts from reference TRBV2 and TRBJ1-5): EPEVTQTPSHQVTQMGQEVILRCVPISNHLYFYWYRQILGQKVEFLVSFYNNEISEKSEIFDDQFSVERPDGSNFTLKIRSTKLEDSAMYFCASSTSSGLSQPQHFGDGTRLSIL.

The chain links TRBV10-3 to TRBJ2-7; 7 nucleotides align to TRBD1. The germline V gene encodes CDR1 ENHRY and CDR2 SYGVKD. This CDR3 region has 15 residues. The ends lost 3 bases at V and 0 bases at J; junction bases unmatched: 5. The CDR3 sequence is CAISEGQVASYEQYF. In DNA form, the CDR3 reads TGTGCCATCAGTGAAGGACAGGTAGCCTCCTACGAGCAGTACTTC.

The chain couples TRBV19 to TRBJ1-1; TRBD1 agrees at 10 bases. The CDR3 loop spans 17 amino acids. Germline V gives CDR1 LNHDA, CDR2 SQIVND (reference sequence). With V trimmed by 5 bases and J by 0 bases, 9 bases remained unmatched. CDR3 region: CASSSRTGGTMNTEAFF. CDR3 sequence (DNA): TGTGCCAGTAGTTCAAGGACAGGGGGTACAATGAACACTGAAGCTTTCTTT.

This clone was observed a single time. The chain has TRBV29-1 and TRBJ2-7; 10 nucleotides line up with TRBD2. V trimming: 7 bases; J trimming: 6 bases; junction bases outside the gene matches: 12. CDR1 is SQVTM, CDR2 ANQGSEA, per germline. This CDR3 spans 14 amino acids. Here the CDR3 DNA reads TGCAGCGCCACCAGGCTAGCGGGAGACTTCGAGCAGTACTTC. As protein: CSATRLAGDFEQYF.

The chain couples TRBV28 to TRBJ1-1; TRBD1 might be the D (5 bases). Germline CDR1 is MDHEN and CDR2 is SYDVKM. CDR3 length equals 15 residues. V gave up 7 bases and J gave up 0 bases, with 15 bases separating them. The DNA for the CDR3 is TGTGCCAGCAAAGTTTCAGGACACCTGAACACTGAAGCTTTCTTT. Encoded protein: CASKVSGHLNTEAFF.

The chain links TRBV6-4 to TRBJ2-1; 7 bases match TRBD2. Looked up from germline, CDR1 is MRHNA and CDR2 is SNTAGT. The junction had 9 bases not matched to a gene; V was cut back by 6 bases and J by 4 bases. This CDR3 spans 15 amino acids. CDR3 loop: CASSAAGALYNEQFF. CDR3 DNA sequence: TGTGCCAGCAGCGCCGCGGGAGCGCTTTACAATGAGCAGTTCTTC.

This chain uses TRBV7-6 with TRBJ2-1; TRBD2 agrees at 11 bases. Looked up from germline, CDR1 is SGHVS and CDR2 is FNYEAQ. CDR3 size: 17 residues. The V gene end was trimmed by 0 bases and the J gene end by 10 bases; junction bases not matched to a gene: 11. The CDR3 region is CASSLAHTSGSPPEQFF. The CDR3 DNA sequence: TGTGCCAGCAGCTTAGCCCACACTAGCGGGAGTCCCCCAGAGCAGTTCTTC.

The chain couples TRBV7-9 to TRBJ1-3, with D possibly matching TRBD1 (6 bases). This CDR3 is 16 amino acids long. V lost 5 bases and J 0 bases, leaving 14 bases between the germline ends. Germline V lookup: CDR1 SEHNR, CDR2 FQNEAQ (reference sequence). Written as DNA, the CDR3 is TGTGCCAGCAGCCAATGGGACACATCCTCTGGAAACACCATATATTTT. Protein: CASSQWDTSSGNTIYF. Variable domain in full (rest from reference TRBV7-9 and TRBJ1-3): DTGVSQNPRHKITKRGQNVTFRCDPISEHNRLYWYRQTLGQGPEFLTYFQNEAQLEKSRLLSDRFSAERPKGSFSTLEIQRTEQGDSAMYLCASSQWDTSSGNTIYFGEGSWLTVV.

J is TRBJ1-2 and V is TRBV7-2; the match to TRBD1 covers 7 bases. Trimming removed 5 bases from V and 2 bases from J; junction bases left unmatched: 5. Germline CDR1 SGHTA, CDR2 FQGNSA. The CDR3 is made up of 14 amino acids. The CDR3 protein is CASSPRTGNYGYTF. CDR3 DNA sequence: TGTGCCAGCAGCCCAAGGACAGGAAACTATGGCTACACCTTC.

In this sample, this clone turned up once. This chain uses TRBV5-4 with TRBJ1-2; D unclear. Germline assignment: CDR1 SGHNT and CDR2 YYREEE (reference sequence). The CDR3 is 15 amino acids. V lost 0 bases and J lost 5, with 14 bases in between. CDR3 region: CASSLGAGLEYGYTF. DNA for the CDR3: TGTGCCAGCAGCTTGGGGGCAGGTTTAGAGTATGGCTACACCTTC.

The CDR3 here is CSALGAGDGYTF. The CDR3, as DNA: TGCAGCGCCTTAGGCGCAGGGGATGGCTACACCTTC. The chain is built from TRBV29-1 and TRBJ1-2; D perhaps matches TRBD1 (6 bases). CDR1 and CDR2 from the germline V gene are SQVTM and ANQGSEA. V gave up 7 bases and J gave up 6 bases, with 15 bases separating them. This CDR3 is built from 12 residues.